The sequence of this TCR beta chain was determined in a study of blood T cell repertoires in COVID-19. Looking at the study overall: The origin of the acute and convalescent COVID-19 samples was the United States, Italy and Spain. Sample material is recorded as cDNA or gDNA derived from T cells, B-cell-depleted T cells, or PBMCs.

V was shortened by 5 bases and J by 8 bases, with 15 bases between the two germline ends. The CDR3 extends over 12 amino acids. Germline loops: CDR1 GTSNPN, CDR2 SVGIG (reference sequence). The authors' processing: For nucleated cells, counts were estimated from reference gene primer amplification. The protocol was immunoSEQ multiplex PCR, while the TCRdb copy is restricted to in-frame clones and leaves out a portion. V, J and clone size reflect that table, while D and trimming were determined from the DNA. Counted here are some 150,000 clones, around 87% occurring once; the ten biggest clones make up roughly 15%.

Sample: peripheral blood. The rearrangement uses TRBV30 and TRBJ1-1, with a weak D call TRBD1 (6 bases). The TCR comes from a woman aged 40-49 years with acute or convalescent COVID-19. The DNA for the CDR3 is TGTGCCTGGGCGCAAACGGACAGAGAAGCTTTCTTT. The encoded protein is CAWAQTDREAFF.